These 26 T cell receptor beta chains came from one sample sequenced in a study of blood T cell repertoires in COVID-19. The protocol was immunoSEQ multiplex PCR, while the TCRdb copy is restricted to in-frame clones and leaves out a portion. The sample contains 55,000 to 70,000 clones, approximately 86% of which appear only once. Sequenced input: peripheral blood. These receptors all stem from an elderly woman with COVID-19, enrolled during active disease.

This clone was observed a few times. This chain uses TRBV4-1 with TRBJ2-3; 8 bases are a match to TRBD1. Germline V lookup: CDR1 MGHRA, CDR2 YSYEKL. Trimming took 1 base from V and 3 from J; bases not matched to a gene: 9. The CDR3 is 17 residues long. CDR3 in amino acids: CASSQGQQGGGTDTQYF. The CDR3 nucleotides are TGCGCCAGCAGCCAAGGTCAACAGGGGGGAGGAACAGATACGCAGTATTTT.

The J gene is TRBJ2-2, the V gene TRBV4-1; tentative D call: TRBD1 (6 bases). The germline V gene has CDR1 MGHRA and CDR2 YSYEKL. The CDR3 covers 16 residues. V was cut by 4 bases and J by 1 base, with 13 bases left in between. CDR3 sequence (DNA): TGCGCCAGCAGCCGGCACAGGGAGATGAACACCGGGGAGCTGTTTTTT. This codes for CASSRHREMNTGELFF.

The chain links TRBV7-8 to TRBJ2-7; D uncertain. Germline V gene lookup returns CDR1 SGHVS and CDR2 FQNEAQ. CDR3 length: 13 residues. Between the trimmed V and J ends, which lost 3 bases and 6 bases, there was a span of 12 bases. The CDR3, as DNA: TGTGCCAGCAGCTTGGGCCTAAGCTTCGAGCAGTACTTC. Translated, it gives CASSLGLSFEQYF.

The V gene is TRBV19, the J gene TRBJ1-2; TRBD1 matches 7 bases. The length of the CDR3 is 12 residues. Trimming took 9 bases from V and 2 from J; bases not matched to a gene: 3. CDR1 is LNHDA, CDR2 SQIVND, per germline (reference sequence). The CDR3 spells CASKQGNYGYTF. The CDR3 DNA reads as TGTGCCAGCAAACAGGGGAACTATGGCTACACCTTC. Filled out from reference TRBV19 and TRBJ1-2, the complete variable domain reads DGGITQSPKYLFRKEGQNVTLSCEQNLNHDAMYWYRQDPGQGLRLIYYSQIVNDFQKGDIAEGYSVSREKKESFPLTVTSAQKNPTAFYLCASKQGNYGYTFGSGTRLTVV.

V and J are TRBV5-8 and TRBJ2-3; 10 bases are a match to TRBD2. With 0 bases clipped from V and 0 bases from J, the junction kept 1 base outside the gene matches. The germline V gene encodes CDR1 SGHTS and CDR2 YDEGEE. This CDR3 region has 16 residues. CDR3: CASSLGLAGSTDTQYF. The CDR3 nucleotides are TGTGCCAGCAGCTTGGGACTAGCGGGTAGCACAGATACGCAGTATTTT.

The gene calls are TRBV7-8 and TRBJ1-1, with 9 bases identical to TRBD1. The V segment lost 2 bases and the J segment 9 bases; nucleotides outside the gene matches: 13. This CDR3 comprises 16 residues. The germline V gene has CDR1 SGHVS and CDR2 FQNEAQ. CDR3 in amino acids: CASSLNVGTGYGQAFF. As DNA, the CDR3 is TGTGCCAGCAGCTTAAATGTCGGGACAGGGTATGGGCAAGCTTTCTTT.

The chain uses TRBV3-1 (or the pseudogene TRBV3-2) and TRBJ1-5; 11 bases line up with TRBD1. V trimming: 1 base; J trimming: 6 bases; junction bases outside the gene matches: 5. The CDR3 contains 16 residues. Germline-derived CDR1 and CDR2 are LGHDT and YNNKEL (reference sequence). CDR3 region: CASSQAGQGASQPQHF. Written as DNA, the CDR3 is TGTGCCAGCAGCCAAGCAGGACAGGGGGCATCTCAGCCCCAGCATTTT.

The chain employs TRBV11-3 and TRBJ2-7; the match to TRBD1 covers 9 bases. Unmatched junction bases numbered 4, after V lost 5 bases and J lost 2 bases. The CDR3 sequence is 14 residues long. Germline V gene lookup returns CDR1 SGHNT and CDR2 YENEEA. The CDR3 here is CASSRDRAAYEQYF. Written as DNA, the CDR3 is TGTGCCAGCAGCCGGGACAGGGCGGCCTACGAGCAGTACTTC.

This chain links TRBV29-1 with TRBJ2-5; 12 nucleotides line up with TRBD2. After removal of 6 bases from V and 14 bases from J, the junction contained 10 bases not matched to a gene. The CDR3 covers 12 residues. Germline assignment: CDR1 SQVTM and CDR2 ANQGSEA. DNA for the CDR3: TGCAGCGTCGCCCCTAGCGGGGGGGGACTTTACTTC. Its translation: CSVAPSGGGLYF.

The chain is built from TRBV3-1 (or the pseudogene TRBV3-2) and TRBJ1-6; 8 positions match TRBD1. Germline trimming cut 0 bases from V and 7 bases from J; bases unmatched to any gene: 8. The CDR3 sequence is 17 residues long. CDR1 and CDR2 from the germline V gene are LGHDT and YNNKEL (reference sequence). The CDR3 spells CASSQDYRTGPNSPLHF. The CDR3 coding sequence is TGTGCCAGCAGCCAAGATTATCGGACAGGGCCGAATTCACCCCTCCACTTT.

This chain connects TRBV29-1 to TRBJ1-2; maybe TRBD1 (6 bases). Trimming removed 4 bases at V and 3 bases at J, with 9 bases between. Per the germline V gene, CDR1 is SQVTM and CDR2 is ANQGSEA. The CDR3 is 12 amino acids. CDR3 sequence (DNA): TGCAGCGTTGTAGCAGGGGACTATGGCTACACCTTC. It encodes CSVVAGDYGYTF.

This clone was observed a single time. V and J are TRBV30 and TRBJ1-2; 10 nucleotides align to TRBD1. With 4 bases clipped from V and 0 bases from J, the junction kept 11 bases outside the gene matches. The CDR3 spans 17 residues. Germline-derived CDR1 and CDR2 are GTSNPN and SVGIG (reference sequence). CDR3 bases: TGTGCCTGGATTTTAGGGACAGGGGTAGCAACTAACTATGGCTACACCTTC. Protein product: CAWILGTGVATNYGYTF.

The CDR3 region has the DNA TGCGCCAGCAGCCAAGATCGTAGGTTCAGGGGGCAAAGTGAGCAGTTCTTC. The encoded protein is CASSQDRRFRGQSEQFF. The chain has TRBV4-1 and TRBJ2-1, with 8 positions matching TRBD1. Germline values: CDR1 MGHRA, CDR2 YSYEKL. V shed 0 bases and J 9 bases; nucleotides not matched to a gene: 13. The CDR3 spans 17 residues.

V is TRBV19 and J is TRBJ2-2; D is uncertain. V lost 3 bases and J lost 0, with 8 bases in between. Germline loops: CDR1 LNHDA, CDR2 SQIVND (reference sequence). The CDR3 totals 15 residues. In DNA form, the CDR3 reads TGTGCCAGTAGTATGTGGAGCTCGAACACCGGGGAGCTGTTTTTT. It specifies CASSMWSSNTGELFF. Based on the CDR3 plus reference TRBV19 and TRBJ2-2, the full variable domain is DGGITQSPKYLFRKEGQNVTLSCEQNLNHDAMYWYRQDPGQGLRLIYYSQIVNDFQKGDIAEGYSVSREKKESFPLTVTSAQKNPTAFYLCASSMWSSNTGELFFGEGSRLTVL.

The rearrangement links TRBV5-4 to TRBJ2-5, with 7 positions matching TRBD1. The CDR3 has 13 residues. The V segment lost 2 bases and the J segment 4 bases; nucleotides outside the gene matches: 2. Germline lookup yields CDR1 SGHNT and CDR2 YYREEE (reference sequence). The CDR3 sequence: CASSLDRAETQYF. The CDR3 DNA reads as TGTGCCAGCAGCTTAGACAGGGCAGAGACCCAGTACTTC.

The V gene is TRBV14, the J gene TRBJ1-1, with D unresolved. The germline CDR1 and CDR2 sequences are SGHDN and FVKESK. CDR3 length: 13 amino acids. With 4 bases removed from V and 0 bases from J, the gap between germline ends came to 6 bases. In DNA form, the CDR3 reads TGTGCCAGCAGCCTTACAGTGAACACTGAAGCTTTCTTT. Translation gives CASSLTVNTEAFF.

The V and J genes are TRBV5-6 and TRBJ2-7; D not certain. Trimming removed 0 bases from V and 1 base from J, with 8 bases in between. The CDR3 is 14 residues long. CDR1 is SGHDT, CDR2 YYEEEE, per germline. This chain's CDR3 is CASSLERVSYEQYF. In DNA, the CDR3 is TGTGCCAGCAGCTTGGAACGGGTGTCCTACGAGCAGTACTTC.

The CDR3 protein is CASTLRRQLGTEAFF. The DNA of the CDR3 is TGTGCCAGTACCCTAAGGAGGCAGCTGGGCACTGAAGCTTTCTTT. The rearrangement links TRBV19 to TRBJ1-1; D call uncertain. V was shortened by 7 bases and J by 4 bases, with 19 bases between the two germline ends. This CDR3 is built from 15 residues. Germline CDR1 is LNHDA and CDR2 is SQIVND (reference sequence). Combining the CDR3 with reference TRBV19 and TRBJ1-1 gives the whole variable domain DGGITQSPKYLFRKEGQNVTLSCEQNLNHDAMYWYRQDPGQGLRLIYYSQIVNDFQKGDIAEGYSVSREKKESFPLTVTSAQKNPTAFYLCASTLRRQLGTEAFFGQGTRLTVV.

The CDR3 DNA reads TGTGCCAGCAGACTATACCGTGCCGCAGATTCACCCCTCCACTTT. This gives the protein CASRLYRAADSPLHF. The rearrangement uses TRBV11-3 and TRBJ1-6; D is unresolved. Germline loops: CDR1 SGHNT, CDR2 YENEEA. This CDR3 contains 15 residues. The V and J ends lost 6 bases and 8 bases respectively, with 17 bases between them.

V is TRBV2 and J is TRBJ2-7; 10 nucleotides match TRBD1. Germline CDR1 and CDR2: SNHLY and FYNNEI. V lost 8 bases and J lost 4; bases outside the gene matches: 5. This CDR3 spans 13 amino acids. CDR3 sequence: CASSTGGRYEQYF. The CDR3 nucleotides are TGTGCCAGCTCGACAGGGGGCAGATACGAGCAGTACTTC.

The chain joins TRBV19 to TRBJ2-6; perhaps TRBD2 as D (5 bases). V was clipped by 4 bases and J by 1 base, with 14 bases between them. The CDR3 spans 17 residues. Germline CDR1 reads LNHDA; CDR2 reads SQIVND (reference sequence). The CDR3 region is CASSTLSRGSGANVLTF. In nucleotides, the CDR3 is TGTGCCAGTAGTACCCTCTCTCGGGGTTCTGGGGCCAACGTCCTGACTTTC. The complete variable domain, with remaining parts taken from reference TRBV19 and TRBJ2-6, reads DGGITQSPKYLFRKEGQNVTLSCEQNLNHDAMYWYRQDPGQGLRLIYYSQIVNDFQKGDIAEGYSVSREKKESFPLTVTSAQKNPTAFYLCASSTLSRGSGANVLTFGAGSRLTVL.

This CDR3 is CASSLDGRGSGNTIYF. The CDR3 region has the DNA TGTGCCAGCAGCTTGGATGGCAGGGGCTCTGGAAACACCATATATTTT. The gene calls are TRBV5-5 and TRBJ1-3, with D tentatively TRBD1 (6 bases). Germline values: CDR1 SGHKS, CDR2 YYEKEE (reference sequence). Trimming took off 0 bases at V and 0 bases at J, with 10 bases between the two ends. The CDR3 totals 16 residues.

The V and J genes are TRBV5-4 and TRBJ2-4; D possibly corresponds to TRBD2 (5 bases). The V gene lost 2 bases and the J gene lost 2 bases, with 14 bases spanning the gap. This CDR3 is built from 16 residues. Germline values: CDR1 SGHNT, CDR2 YYREEE (reference sequence). The CDR3 DNA sequence: TGTGCCAGCAGCTTCGGGGTAGCTGAGTCCAAAAACATTCAGTACTTC. It codes for CASSFGVAESKNIQYF.

The V call is TRBV18, the J call TRBJ1-1, with TRBD1 as a possible D gene (6 bases). V lost 3 bases to trimming and J lost 1 base, with 12 bases between them. Germline CDR1 KGHSH, CDR2 LQKENI. The CDR3 runs to 15 residues. CDR3 in DNA: TGTGCCAGCTCACCGCACGTGGGGGCGAACACTGAAGCTTTCTTT. Translating it yields CASSPHVGANTEAFF. Drawing the rest from reference TRBV18 and TRBJ1-1, the complete variable domain is NAGVMQNPRHLVRRRGQEARLRCSPMKGHSHVYWYRQLPEEGLKFMVYLQKENIIDESGMPKERFSAEFPKEGPSILRIQQVVRGDSAAYFCASSPHVGANTEAFFGQGTRLTVV.

The chain carries TRBV2 and TRBJ1-4; 8 nucleotides line up with TRBD1. Germline CDR1 reads SNHLY; CDR2 reads FYNNEI. The CDR3 covers 15 residues. V lost 7 bases to trimming and J lost 6 bases; unmatched junction nucleotides: 10. In DNA, the CDR3 is TGTGCCAGCACGGACGACAGGGGTGGCGATGAAAAACTGTTTTTT. As protein: CASTDDRGGDEKLFF.

This chain uses TRBV6-5 with TRBJ1-2, with D possibly matching TRBD1 (6 bases). Per germline, CDR1 MNHEY and CDR2 SVGAGI. This CDR3 is built from 12 residues. With 4 bases removed from V and 8 bases from J, the gap between germline ends came to 11 bases. Here the CDR3 reads CASSSTGFGYTF. The CDR3 bases are TGTGCCAGCAGTTCTACAGGGTTCGGCTACACCTTC.